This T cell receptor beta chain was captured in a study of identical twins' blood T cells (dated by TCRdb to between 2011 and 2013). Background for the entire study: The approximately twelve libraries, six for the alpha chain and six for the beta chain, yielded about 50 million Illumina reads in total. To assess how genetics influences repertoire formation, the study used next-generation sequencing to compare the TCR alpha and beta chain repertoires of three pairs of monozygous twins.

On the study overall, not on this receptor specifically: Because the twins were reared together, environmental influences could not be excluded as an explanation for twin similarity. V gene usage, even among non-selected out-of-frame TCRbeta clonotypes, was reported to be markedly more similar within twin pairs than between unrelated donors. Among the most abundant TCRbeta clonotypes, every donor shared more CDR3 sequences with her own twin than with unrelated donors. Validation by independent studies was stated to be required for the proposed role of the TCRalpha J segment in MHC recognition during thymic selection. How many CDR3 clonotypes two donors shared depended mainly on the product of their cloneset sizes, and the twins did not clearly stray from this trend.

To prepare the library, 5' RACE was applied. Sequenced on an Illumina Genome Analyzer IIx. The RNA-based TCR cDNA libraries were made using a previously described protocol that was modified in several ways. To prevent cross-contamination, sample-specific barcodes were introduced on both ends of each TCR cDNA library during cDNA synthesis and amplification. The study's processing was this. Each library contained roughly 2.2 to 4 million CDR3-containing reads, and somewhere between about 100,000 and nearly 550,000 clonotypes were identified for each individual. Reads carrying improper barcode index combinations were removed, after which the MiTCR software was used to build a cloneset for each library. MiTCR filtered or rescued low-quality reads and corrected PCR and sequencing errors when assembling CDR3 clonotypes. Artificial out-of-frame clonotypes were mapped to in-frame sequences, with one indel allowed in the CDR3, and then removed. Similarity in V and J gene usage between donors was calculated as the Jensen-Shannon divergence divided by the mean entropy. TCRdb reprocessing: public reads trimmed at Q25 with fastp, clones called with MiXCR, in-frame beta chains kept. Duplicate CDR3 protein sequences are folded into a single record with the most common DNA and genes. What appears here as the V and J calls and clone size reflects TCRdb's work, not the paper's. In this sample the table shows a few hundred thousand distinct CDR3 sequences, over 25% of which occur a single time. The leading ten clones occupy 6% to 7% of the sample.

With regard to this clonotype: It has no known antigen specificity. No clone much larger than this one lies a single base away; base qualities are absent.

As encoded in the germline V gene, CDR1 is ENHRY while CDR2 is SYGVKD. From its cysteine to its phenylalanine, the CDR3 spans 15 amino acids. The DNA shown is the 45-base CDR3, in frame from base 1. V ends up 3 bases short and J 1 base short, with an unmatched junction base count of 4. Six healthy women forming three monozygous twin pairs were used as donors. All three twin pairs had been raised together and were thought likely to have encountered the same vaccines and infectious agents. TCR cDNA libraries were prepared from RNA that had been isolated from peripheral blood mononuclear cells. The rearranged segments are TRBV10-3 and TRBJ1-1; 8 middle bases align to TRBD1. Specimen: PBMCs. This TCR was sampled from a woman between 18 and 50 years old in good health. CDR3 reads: CAISDQGAANTEAFF. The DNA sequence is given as TGTGCCATCAGTGACCAGGGGGCCGCGAACACTGAAGCTTTCTTT.